The sequence of this T cell receptor beta chain was determined in a study of STAT5B mutations in CD4+ large granular lymphocyte leukemia. Sequencing was performed with immunoSEQ multiplex PCR; in TCRdb, only in-frame clones are kept and a portion is missing. The sample holds about 32,000 clones, around 85% seen once. The sequence was collected from a human donor in good health. The sequenced sample consisted of CD4+ T cells from blood buffy coats.

This chain's CDR3 is CAINPVKSSYEQYF. The CDR3, as DNA: TGTGCCATAAACCCCGTAAAAAGCTCCTACGAGCAGTACTTC. This chain connects TRBV11-2 to TRBJ2-7, with D hard to call. The CDR3 spans 14 residues. CDR1 is SGHAT and CDR2 is FQNNGV in the germline V gene. V dropped 10 bases and J dropped 0 bases, with 16 bases sitting between them.